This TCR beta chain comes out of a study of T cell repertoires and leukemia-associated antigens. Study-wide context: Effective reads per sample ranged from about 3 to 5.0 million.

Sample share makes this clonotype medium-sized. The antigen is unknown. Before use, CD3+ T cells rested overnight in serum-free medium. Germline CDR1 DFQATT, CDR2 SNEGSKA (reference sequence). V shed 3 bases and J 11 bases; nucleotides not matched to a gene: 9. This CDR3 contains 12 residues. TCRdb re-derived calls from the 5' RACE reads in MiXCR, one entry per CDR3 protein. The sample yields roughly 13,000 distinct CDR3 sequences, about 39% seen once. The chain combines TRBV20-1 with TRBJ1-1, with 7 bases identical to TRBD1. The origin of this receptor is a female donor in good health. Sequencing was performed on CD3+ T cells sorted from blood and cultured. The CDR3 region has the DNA TGCAGTGCTAGTCAGGGGGAGGCCGTTGCTTTCTTT. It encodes CSASQGEAVAFF.